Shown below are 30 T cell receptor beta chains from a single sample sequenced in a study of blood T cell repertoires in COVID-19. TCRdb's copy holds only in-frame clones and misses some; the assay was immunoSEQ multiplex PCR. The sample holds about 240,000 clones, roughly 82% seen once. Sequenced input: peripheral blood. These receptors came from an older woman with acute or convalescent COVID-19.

The CDR3 DNA reads TGTGCCAGCAGCACTCGATCCGAGGGTGGCTACACCTTC. This gives the protein CASSTRSEGGYTF. The V call is TRBV5-8, the J call TRBJ1-2; D not certain. Germline-derived CDR1 and CDR2 are SGHTS and YDEGEE. V was cut by 4 bases and J by 7 bases, with 14 bases left in between. The CDR3 extends over 13 amino acids.

DNA of the CDR3: TGTGCCAGCAGCTTAGCGGCAGGGAACAATCAGCCCCAGCATTTT. Its translation: CASSLAAGNNQPQHF. The rearrangement uses TRBV7-8 and TRBJ1-5; tentatively, D is TRBD1 (5 bases). Looked up from germline, CDR1 is SGHVS and CDR2 is FQNEAQ. The CDR3 is 15 residues long. The V end lost 0 bases, the J end lost 3 bases, and 9 bases lay between the germline ends.

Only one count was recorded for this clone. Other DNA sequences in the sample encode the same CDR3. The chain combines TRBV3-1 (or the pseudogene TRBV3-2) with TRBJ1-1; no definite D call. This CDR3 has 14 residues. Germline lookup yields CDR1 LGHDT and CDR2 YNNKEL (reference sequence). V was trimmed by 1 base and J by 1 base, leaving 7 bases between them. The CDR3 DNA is TGTGCCAGCAGCCAAGTTGGCAGGAACACTGAAGCTTTCTTT. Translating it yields CASSQVGRNTEAFF.

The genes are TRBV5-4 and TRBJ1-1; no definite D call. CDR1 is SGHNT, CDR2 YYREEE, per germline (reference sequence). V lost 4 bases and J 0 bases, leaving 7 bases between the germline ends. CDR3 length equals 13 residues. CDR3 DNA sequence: TGTGCCAGCAGCCCCACATTGAACACTGAAGCTTTCTTT. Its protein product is CASSPTLNTEAFF.

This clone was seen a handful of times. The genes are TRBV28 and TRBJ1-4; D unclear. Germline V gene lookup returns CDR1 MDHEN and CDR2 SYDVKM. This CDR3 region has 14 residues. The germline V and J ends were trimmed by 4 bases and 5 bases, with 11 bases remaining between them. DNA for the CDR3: TGTGCCAGCAGTTATAGAGCTCAAAATGAAAAACTGTTTTTT. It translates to CASSYRAQNEKLFF.

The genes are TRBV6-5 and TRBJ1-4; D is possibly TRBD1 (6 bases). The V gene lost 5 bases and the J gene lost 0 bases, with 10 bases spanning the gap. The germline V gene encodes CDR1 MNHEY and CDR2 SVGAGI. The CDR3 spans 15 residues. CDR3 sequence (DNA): TGTGCCAGCAGTCGCGGACAGACAACTAATGAAAAACTGTTTTTT. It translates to CASSRGQTTNEKLFF.

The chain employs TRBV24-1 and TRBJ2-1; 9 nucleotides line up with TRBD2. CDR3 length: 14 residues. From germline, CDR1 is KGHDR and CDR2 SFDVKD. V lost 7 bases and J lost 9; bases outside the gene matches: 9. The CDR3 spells CATRGGGGAPEQFF. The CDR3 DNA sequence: TGTGCCACCAGGGGAGGCGGGGGGGCCCCTGAGCAGTTCTTC.

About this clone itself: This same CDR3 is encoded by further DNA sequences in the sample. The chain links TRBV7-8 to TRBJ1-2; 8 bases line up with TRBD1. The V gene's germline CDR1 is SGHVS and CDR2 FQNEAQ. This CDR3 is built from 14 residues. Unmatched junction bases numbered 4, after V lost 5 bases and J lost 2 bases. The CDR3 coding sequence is TGTGCCAGCAGCCTGGGACAGGCCAACTATGGCTACACCTTC. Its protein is CASSLGQANYGYTF.

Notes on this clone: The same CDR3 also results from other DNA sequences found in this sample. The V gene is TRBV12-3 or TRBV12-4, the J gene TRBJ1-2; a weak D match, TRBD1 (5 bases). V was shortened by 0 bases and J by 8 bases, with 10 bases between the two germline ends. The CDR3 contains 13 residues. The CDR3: CASSLARGGGYTF. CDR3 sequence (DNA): TGTGCCAGCAGTTTAGCGCGGGGCGGGGGCTACACCTTC.

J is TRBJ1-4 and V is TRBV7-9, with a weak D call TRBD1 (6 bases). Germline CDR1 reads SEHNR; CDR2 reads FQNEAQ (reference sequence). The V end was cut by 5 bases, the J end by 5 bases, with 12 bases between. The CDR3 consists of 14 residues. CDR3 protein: CASSRTEINEKLFF. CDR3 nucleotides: TGTGCCAGCAGCCGGACAGAGATAAATGAAAAACTGTTTTTT.

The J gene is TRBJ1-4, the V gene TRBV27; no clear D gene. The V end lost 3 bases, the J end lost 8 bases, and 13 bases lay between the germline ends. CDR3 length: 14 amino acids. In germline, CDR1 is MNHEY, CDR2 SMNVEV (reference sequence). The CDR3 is CASSFAGVGEKLFF. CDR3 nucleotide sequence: TGTGCCAGCAGTTTCGCGGGTGTAGGGGAAAAACTGTTTTTT.

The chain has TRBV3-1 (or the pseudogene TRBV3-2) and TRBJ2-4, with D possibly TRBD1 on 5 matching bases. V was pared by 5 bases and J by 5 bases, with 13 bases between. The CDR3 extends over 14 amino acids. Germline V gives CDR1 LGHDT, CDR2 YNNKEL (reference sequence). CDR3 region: CASSDPGYQNIQYF. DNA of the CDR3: TGTGCCAGCAGCGACCCAGGGTACCAAAACATTCAGTACTTC.

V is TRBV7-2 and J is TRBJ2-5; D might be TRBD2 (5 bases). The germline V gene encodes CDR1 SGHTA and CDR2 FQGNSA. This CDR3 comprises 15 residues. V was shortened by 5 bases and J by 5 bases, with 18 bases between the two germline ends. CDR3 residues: CASSPQASGRETQYF. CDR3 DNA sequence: TGTGCCAGCAGCCCCCAGGCGAGCGGTAGGGAGACCCAGTACTTC.

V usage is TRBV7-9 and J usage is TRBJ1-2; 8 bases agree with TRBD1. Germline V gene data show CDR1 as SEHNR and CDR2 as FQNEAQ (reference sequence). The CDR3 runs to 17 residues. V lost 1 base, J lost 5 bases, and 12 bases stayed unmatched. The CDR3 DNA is TGTGCCAGCAGCTTAGGCGGACAGGGTGCGATTGGGTATGGCTACACCTTC. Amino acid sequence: CASSLGGQGAIGYGYTF.

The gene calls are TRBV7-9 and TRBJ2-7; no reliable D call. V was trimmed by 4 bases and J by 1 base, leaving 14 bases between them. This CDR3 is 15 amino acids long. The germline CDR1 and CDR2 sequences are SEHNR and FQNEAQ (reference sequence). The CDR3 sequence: CASSSFSGLSYEQYF. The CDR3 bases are TGTGCCAGCAGCTCCTTCTCTGGGCTTTCCTACGAGCAGTACTTC.

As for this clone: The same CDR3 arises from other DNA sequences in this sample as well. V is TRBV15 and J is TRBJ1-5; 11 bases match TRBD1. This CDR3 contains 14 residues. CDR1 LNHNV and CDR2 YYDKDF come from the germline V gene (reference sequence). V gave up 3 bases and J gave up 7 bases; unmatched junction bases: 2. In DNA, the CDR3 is TGTGCCACCAGCAGTGGGACAGGGGGACAGCCCCAGCATTTT. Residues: CATSSGTGGQPQHF.

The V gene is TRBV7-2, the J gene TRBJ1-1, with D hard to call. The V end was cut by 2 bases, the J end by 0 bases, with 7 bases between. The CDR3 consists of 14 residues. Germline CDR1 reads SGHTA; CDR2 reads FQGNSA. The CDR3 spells CASSLTELNTEAFF. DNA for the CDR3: TGTGCCAGCAGCTTAACGGAGCTGAACACTGAAGCTTTCTTT. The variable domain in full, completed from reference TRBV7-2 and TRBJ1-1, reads GAGVSQSPSNKVTEKGKDVELRCDPISGHTALYWYRQSLGQGLEFLIYFQGNSAPDKSGLPSDRFSAERTGGSVSTLTIQRTQQEDSAVYLCASSLTELNTEAFFGQGTRLTVV.

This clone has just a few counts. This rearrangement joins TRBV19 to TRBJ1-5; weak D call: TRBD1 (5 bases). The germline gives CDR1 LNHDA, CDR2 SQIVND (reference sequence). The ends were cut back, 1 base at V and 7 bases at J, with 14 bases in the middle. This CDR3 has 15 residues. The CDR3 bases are TGTGCCAGTAGTATAGTCGTAGGACAAAAACAGCCCCAGCATTTT. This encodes CASSIVVGQKQPQHF.

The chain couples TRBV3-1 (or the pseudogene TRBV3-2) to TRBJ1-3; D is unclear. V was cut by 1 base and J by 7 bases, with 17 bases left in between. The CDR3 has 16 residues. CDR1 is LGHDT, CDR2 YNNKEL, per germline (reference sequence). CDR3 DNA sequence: TGTGCCAGCAGCCAAGCTTCGTATCTCGATCGGAACACCATATATTTT. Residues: CASSQASYLDRNTIYF.

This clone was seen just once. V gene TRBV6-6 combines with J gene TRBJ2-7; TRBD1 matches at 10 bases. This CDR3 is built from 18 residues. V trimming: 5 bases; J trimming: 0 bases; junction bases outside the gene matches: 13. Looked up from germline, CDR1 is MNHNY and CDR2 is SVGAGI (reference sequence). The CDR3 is CASSHQDRGPLHSYEQYF. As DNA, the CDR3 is TGTGCCAGCAGTCACCAAGACAGGGGGCCTCTACACTCCTACGAGCAGTACTTC.

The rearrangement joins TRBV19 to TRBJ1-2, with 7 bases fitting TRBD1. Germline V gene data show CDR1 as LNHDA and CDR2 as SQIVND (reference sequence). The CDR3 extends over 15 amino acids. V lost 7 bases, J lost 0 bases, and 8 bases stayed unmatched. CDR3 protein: CASTKRQGPNYGYTF. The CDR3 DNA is TGTGCCAGTACCAAAAGACAGGGCCCTAACTATGGCTACACCTTC.

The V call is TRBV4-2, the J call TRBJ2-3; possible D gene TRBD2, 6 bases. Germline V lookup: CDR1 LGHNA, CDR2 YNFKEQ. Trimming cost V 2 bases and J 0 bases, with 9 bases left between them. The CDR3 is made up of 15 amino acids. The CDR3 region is CASSQPGDSTDTQYF. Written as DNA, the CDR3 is TGTGCCAGCAGCCAACCGGGGGATAGCACAGATACGCAGTATTTT.

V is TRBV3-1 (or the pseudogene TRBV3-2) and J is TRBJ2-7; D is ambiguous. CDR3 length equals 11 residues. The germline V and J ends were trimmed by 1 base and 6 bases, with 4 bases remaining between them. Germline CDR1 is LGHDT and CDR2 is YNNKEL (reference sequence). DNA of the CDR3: TGTGCCAGCAGCCAAGGGAGCGAGCAGTACTTC. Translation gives CASSQGSEQYF.

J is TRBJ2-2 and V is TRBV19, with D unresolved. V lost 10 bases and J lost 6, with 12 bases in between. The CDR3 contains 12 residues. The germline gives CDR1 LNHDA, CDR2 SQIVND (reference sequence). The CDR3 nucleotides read TGTGCCACTTCAGGCATAGCCGGGGAGCTGTTTTTT. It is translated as CATSGIAGELFF.

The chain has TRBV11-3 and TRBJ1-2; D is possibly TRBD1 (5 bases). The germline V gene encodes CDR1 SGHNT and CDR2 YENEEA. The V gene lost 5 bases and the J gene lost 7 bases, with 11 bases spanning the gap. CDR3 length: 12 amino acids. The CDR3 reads CASSLGGGGYTF. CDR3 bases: TGTGCCAGCAGCCTAGGCGGGGGTGGCTACACCTTC. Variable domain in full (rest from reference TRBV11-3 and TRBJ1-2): EAGVVQSPRYKIIEKKQPVAFWCNPISGHNTLYWYLQNLGQGPELLIRYENEEAVDDSQLPKDRFSAERLKGVDSTLKIQPAELGDSAVYLCASSLGGGGYTFGSGTRLTVV.

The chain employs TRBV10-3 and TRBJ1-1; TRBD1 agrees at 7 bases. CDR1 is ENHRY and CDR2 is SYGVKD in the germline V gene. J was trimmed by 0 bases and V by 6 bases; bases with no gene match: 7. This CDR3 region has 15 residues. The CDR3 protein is CAIRDTGALNTEAFF. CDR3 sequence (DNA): TGTGCCATCAGGGATACAGGGGCCTTGAACACTGAAGCTTTCTTT.

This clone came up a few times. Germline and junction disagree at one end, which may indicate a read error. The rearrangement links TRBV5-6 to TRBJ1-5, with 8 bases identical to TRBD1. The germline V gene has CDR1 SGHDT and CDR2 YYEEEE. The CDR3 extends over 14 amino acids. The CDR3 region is CASSQAGGKQPQHF. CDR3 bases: TGTGCCAGCAGCCAGGCAGGGGGCAAGCAGCCCCAGCATTTT.

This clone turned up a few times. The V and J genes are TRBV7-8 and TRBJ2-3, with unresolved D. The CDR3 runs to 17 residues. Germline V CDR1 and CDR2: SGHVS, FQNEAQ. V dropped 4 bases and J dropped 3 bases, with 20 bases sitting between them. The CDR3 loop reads CASSSLISSVTTDTQYF. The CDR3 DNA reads TGTGCCAGCAGCTCCCTGATTTCTAGTGTGACTACAGATACGCAGTATTTT.

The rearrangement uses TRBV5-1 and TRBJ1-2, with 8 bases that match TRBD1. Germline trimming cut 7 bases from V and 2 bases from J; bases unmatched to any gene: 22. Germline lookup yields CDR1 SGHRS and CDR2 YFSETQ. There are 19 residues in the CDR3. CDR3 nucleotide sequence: TGCGCCAGCCGGGCTTATGCCAGGGGGCGCGGCCCGAGCAACTATGGCTACACCTTC. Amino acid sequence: CASRAYARGRGPSNYGYTF.

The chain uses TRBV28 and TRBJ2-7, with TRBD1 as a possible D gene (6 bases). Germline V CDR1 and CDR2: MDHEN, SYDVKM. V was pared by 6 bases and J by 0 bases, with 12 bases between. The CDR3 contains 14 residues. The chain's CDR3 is CASRVEGGSYEQYF. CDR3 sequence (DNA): TGTGCCAGCAGGGTTGAAGGGGGCTCCTACGAGCAGTACTTC.